A single sample gave rise to the 25 T cell receptor beta chains below, sequenced in a study of a mutant IDH1 vaccine in newly diagnosed glioma (dated by TCRdb to about 2021). No antigen is known for these receptors. Receptor amplification or capture employed the immunoSEQ multiplex PCR assay. The table was pulled from immuneACCESS by TCRdb, which kept in-frame rearrangements only. Such tables lose some clones; where checked, under half of the loss comes from unresolved V genes, and the rest has no known cause. This sample is represented by just under 80,000 clones; around nine tenths of them were singletons. About 0.6% of the sample is held by the ten biggest clonotypes. The time point tag for this specimen amounts to: week 5, during vaccination. Every vaccine dose consisted of 300 ug of a 20-mer mutant IDH1 peptide in Montanide, administered subcutaneously together with topical imiquimod. The material sequenced was PBMCs, taken from a glioma patient whose treatment included an IDH1 peptide vaccine. The receptors were gathered from a woman between 50 and 59 years old with glioma.

This chain connects TRBV10-1 to TRBJ2-2, with a weak D call TRBD2 (5 bases). Germline V gene data show CDR1 as WNHNN and CDR2 as SYGVQD (reference sequence). V was trimmed by 10 bases and J by 7 bases, leaving 13 bases between them. CDR3 length: 12 residues. The DNA of the CDR3 is TGCGCCACTGCCTCTAGCTTCGGGGAGCTGTTTTTT. It yields the protein CATASSFGELFF.

The genes are TRBV18 and TRBJ2-2; 9 bases line up with TRBD1. Germline CDR1 is KGHSH and CDR2 is LQKENI. This CDR3 is built from 18 residues. Trimming took 1 base from V and 5 from J; bases not matched to a gene: 11. For the CDR3, the DNA is TGTGCCAGCTCACCACGAAACCCCGGGACAGGGTGGACCGGGGAGCTGTTTTTT. Translating it yields CASSPRNPGTGWTGELFF. Full variable domain (outside the CDR3, taken from reference TRBV18 and TRBJ2-2): NAGVMQNPRHLVRRRGQEARLRCSPMKGHSHVYWYRQLPEEGLKFMVYLQKENIIDESGMPKERFSAEFPKEGPSILRIQQVVRGDSAAYFCASSPRNPGTGWTGELFFGEGSRLTVL.

V gene TRBV10-1 combines with J gene TRBJ1-3; D is perhaps TRBD1 (5 bases). The V gene lost 0 bases and the J gene lost 0 bases, with 9 bases spanning the gap. Per the germline V gene, CDR1 is WNHNN and CDR2 is SYGVQD (reference sequence). The CDR3 runs to 16 residues. CDR3: CASSESQGFSGNTIYF. The DNA for the CDR3 is TGCGCCAGCAGTGAGTCCCAGGGTTTCTCTGGAAACACCATATATTTT.

V gene TRBV28 combines with J gene TRBJ2-5, with D perhaps being TRBD1 or TRBD2 (5 bases each). Trimming shortened V by 2 bases and J by 3 bases, and 13 bases separated the two germline ends. There are 15 residues in the CDR3. The germline V gene encodes CDR1 MDHEN and CDR2 SYDVKM. The CDR3 sequence: CASSLPGTAKETQYF. CDR3 DNA sequence: TGTGCCAGCAGTTTACCCGGGACGGCAAAAGAGACCCAGTACTTC.

CDR3 bases: TGTGCCATCAGAAGGACAGGGGGCGAGCAGTACTTC. Protein sequence: CAIRRTGGEQYF. The rearrangement uses TRBV10-3 and TRBJ2-7; 10 nucleotides agree with TRBD1. The CDR3 has 12 amino acids. J lost 6 bases, V lost 6 bases, and 2 bases had no gene match. From germline, CDR1 is ENHRY and CDR2 SYGVKD.

V usage is TRBV27 and J usage is TRBJ1-5; 7 nucleotides agree with TRBD1. The CDR3 consists of 18 residues. Germline-derived CDR1 and CDR2 are MNHEY and SMNVEV (reference sequence). The J segment lost 0 bases and the V segment lost 10 bases, leaving 18 bases of the junction unmatched. CDR3 sequence: CAIKLGGSIHHSNQPQHF. The CDR3 DNA follows: TGTGCCATTAAACTAGGGGGCAGTATCCATCATAGCAATCAGCCCCAGCATTTT.

This chain joins TRBV6-5 and TRBJ2-6; no definite D call. In germline, CDR1 is MNHEY, CDR2 SVGAGI. Between the trimmed V and J ends, which lost 5 bases and 5 bases, there was a span of 7 bases. The CDR3 has 13 residues. DNA of the CDR3: TGTGCCAGCAGTCGGTTCAGGGCCAACGTCCTGACTTTC. This encodes CASSRFRANVLTF.

The chain is built from TRBV5-1 and TRBJ2-3; D not certain. Germline loops: CDR1 SGHRS, CDR2 YFSETQ. The ends were cut back, 6 bases at V and 3 bases at J, with 11 bases in the middle. The CDR3 is made up of 13 amino acids. The CDR3, as DNA: TGCGCCAGCACCCCCCCCGGGACAGATACGCAGTATTTT. Its translation is CASTPPGTDTQYF.

J is TRBJ1-2 and V is TRBV9; unclear D gene. This CDR3 has 16 residues. Deletions cut 2 bases from V and 2 bases from J, with 16 bases between. Germline CDR1 and CDR2: SGDLS and YYNGEE. CDR3 in DNA: TGTGCCAGCAGCGTGGTCCGAGAGGGCACAAACTATGGCTACACCTTC. Its translation: CASSVVREGTNYGYTF.

The genes are TRBV19 and TRBJ1-3; D is unresolved. Deletions cut 2 bases from V and 0 bases from J, with 8 bases between. Germline V gene data show CDR1 as LNHDA and CDR2 as SQIVND (reference sequence). This CDR3 contains 15 residues. The CDR3 nucleotides are TGTGCCAGTAGTATAACGGCATACTCTGGAAACACCATATATTTT. This codes for CASSITAYSGNTIYF.

V is TRBV27 and J is TRBJ1-1, with a possible D match to TRBD1 (5 bases). V gave up 8 bases and J gave up 2 bases, with 12 bases separating them. Germline V gene lookup returns CDR1 MNHEY and CDR2 SMNVEV (reference sequence). CDR3 size: 13 residues. The CDR3 spells CASGFGGNTEAFF. CDR3 coding DNA: TGTGCCAGCGGCTTCGGGGGAAACACTGAAGCTTTCTTT.

This sequence joins TRBV11-2 and TRBJ2-5; D is possibly TRBD2 (5 bases). From germline, CDR1 is SGHAT and CDR2 FQNNGV. V dropped 0 bases and J dropped 9 bases, with 23 bases sitting between them. The CDR3 loop spans 17 amino acids. The CDR3 region has the DNA TGTGCCAGCAGCTTAGACCTCTGGCGGGCTGCTTCCGGAGCCCAGTACTTC. Encoded protein: CASSLDLWRAASGAQYF.

Only a few counts were recorded for this clone. The chain combines TRBV28 with TRBJ2-5, with TRBD1 as a possible D gene (6 bases). V was trimmed by 2 bases and J by 4 bases, leaving 8 bases between them. Germline lookup yields CDR1 MDHEN and CDR2 SYDVKM. This CDR3 is built from 13 residues. The CDR3 here is CASSLLRGETQYF. The CDR3 nucleotides are TGTGCCAGCAGTTTACTCAGGGGAGAGACCCAGTACTTC.

The rearrangement uses TRBV11-2 and TRBJ2-7; the D gene is possibly TRBD2 (6 bases). Germline V gene lookup returns CDR1 SGHAT and CDR2 FQNNGV. The CDR3 covers 15 residues. V lost 1 base and J lost 6, with 16 bases in between. The CDR3 DNA reads TGTGCCAGCAGCTTAGCTACGGGAGTGGCACTCGAGCAGTACTTC. Its protein is CASSLATGVALEQYF.

The chain employs TRBV27 and TRBJ2-3; 9 positions agree with TRBD2. Trimming removed 4 bases from V and 2 bases from J; junction bases left unmatched: 10. Germline V gene sequence: CDR1 MNHEY, CDR2 SMNVEV (reference sequence). The CDR3 has 17 amino acids. The CDR3, as DNA: TGTGCCAGCAGTTCAACTCCGGGACTAGCATTCACAGATACGCAGTATTTT. It translates to CASSSTPGLAFTDTQYF.

The rearrangement links TRBV7-9 to TRBJ1-1; 9 bases align to TRBD1. The CDR3 is 15 amino acids. Trimming removed 5 bases from V and 5 bases from J; junction bases left unmatched: 9. Looked up from germline, CDR1 is SEHNR and CDR2 is FQNEAQ (reference sequence). The CDR3 bases are TGTGCCAGCAGCCCCCGGGACAGGGAAAGAACTGAAGCTTTCTTT. Translated: CASSPRDRERTEAFF.

Only a few counts were recorded for this clone. The chain employs TRBV19 and TRBJ1-2, with 7 positions matching TRBD1. V gave up 5 bases and J gave up 6 bases; unmatched junction bases: 18. Germline V CDR1 and CDR2: LNHDA, SQIVND (reference sequence). There are 17 residues in the CDR3. The CDR3 reads CASSLRPGQRRDNGYTF. For the CDR3, the DNA is TGTGCCAGTAGTCTCCGTCCGGGACAGCGTCGGGACAATGGCTACACCTTC.

This clone was recorded once. The CDR3 loop reads CASSPPAGETPLNEQFF. The CDR3 coding sequence is TGTGCCAGCAGCCCCCCGGCGGGGGAGACCCCTCTCAATGAGCAGTTCTTC. The V and J genes are TRBV7-9 and TRBJ2-1, with TRBD2 matching over 7 bases. Germline CDR1 SEHNR, CDR2 FQNEAQ (reference sequence). Trimming removed 5 bases from V and 6 bases from J; junction bases left unmatched: 16. There are 17 residues in the CDR3.

The V call is TRBV5-6, the J call TRBJ1-5; D is unclear. Trimming took off 0 bases at V and 6 bases at J, with 16 bases between the two ends. The CDR3 consists of 16 residues. Germline CDR1 and CDR2: SGHDT and YYEEEE. CDR3 residues: CASSLAVSEWSQPQHF. The CDR3 region has the DNA TGTGCCAGCAGCTTGGCCGTCTCTGAATGGAGTCAGCCCCAGCATTTT. The whole variable domain, filled in from reference TRBV5-6 and TRBJ1-5, reads DAGVTQSPTHLIKTRGQQVTLRCSPKSGHDTVSWYQQALGQGPQFIFQYYEEEERQRGNFPDRFSGHQFPNYSSELNVNALLLGDSALYLCASSLAVSEWSQPQHFGDGTRLSIL.

The rearrangement links TRBV7-8 to TRBJ2-7, with 8 positions matching TRBD1. The CDR3 extends over 17 amino acids. The J segment lost 6 bases and the V segment lost 0 bases, leaving 13 bases of the junction unmatched. The germline V gene has CDR1 SGHVS and CDR2 FQNEAQ. CDR3 amino acids: CASSLATGTGRNSEQYF. Here the CDR3 DNA reads TGTGCCAGCAGCTTAGCGACAGGGACAGGTCGAAACTCCGAGCAGTACTTC.

The rearrangement joins TRBV7-3 to TRBJ2-1; 7 bases match TRBD2. Germline assignment: CDR1 SGHTA and CDR2 FQGTGA. The V and J ends lost 2 bases and 8 bases, in that order; junction bases with no gene match: 9. The CDR3 has 15 residues. The CDR3: CASSLGSSGQDEQFF. The CDR3 nucleotides read TGTGCCAGCAGCTTAGGGTCTAGCGGTCAGGATGAGCAGTTCTTC.

This clone has only a few counts. The chain employs TRBV30 and TRBJ1-1, with 9 bases aligning to TRBD1. Germline assignment: CDR1 GTSNPN and CDR2 SVGIG (reference sequence). J lost 5 bases, V lost 4 bases, and 8 bases had no gene match. CDR3 length equals 14 residues. CDR3 nucleotides: TGTGCCTGGACCTCGGGACAGGGTGAGACTGAAGCTTTCTTT. It codes for CAWTSGQGETEAFF.

This rearrangement joins TRBV19 to TRBJ1-6; 7 bases match TRBD1. This CDR3 contains 16 residues. CDR1 is LNHDA, CDR2 SQIVND, per germline (reference sequence). V lost 5 bases, J lost 0 bases, and 4 bases stayed unmatched. The CDR3 spells CASSPDRSSYNSPLHF. The CDR3 region has the DNA TGTGCCAGTAGTCCGGACAGGAGCTCCTATAATTCACCCCTCCACTTT.

This chain uses TRBV6-1 with TRBJ2-7; TRBD2 matches at 7 bases. The germline gives CDR1 MNHNS, CDR2 SASEGT. The ends lost 3 bases at V and 6 bases at J; junction bases unmatched: 8. CDR3 length equals 14 residues. The CDR3 protein is CASSDLTSWGEQYF. The CDR3 bases are TGTGCCAGCAGTGATCTGACTAGCTGGGGCGAGCAGTACTTC.

V gene TRBV28 combines with J gene TRBJ1-2, with 8 nucleotides matching TRBD1. V shed 0 bases and J 6 bases; nucleotides not matched to a gene: 6. This CDR3 is 15 amino acids long. Germline values: CDR1 MDHEN, CDR2 SYDVKM. The CDR3 region is CASSLWYQTGDGYTF. The CDR3 nucleotides are TGTGCCAGCAGTTTATGGTACCAGACAGGGGATGGCTACACCTTC.